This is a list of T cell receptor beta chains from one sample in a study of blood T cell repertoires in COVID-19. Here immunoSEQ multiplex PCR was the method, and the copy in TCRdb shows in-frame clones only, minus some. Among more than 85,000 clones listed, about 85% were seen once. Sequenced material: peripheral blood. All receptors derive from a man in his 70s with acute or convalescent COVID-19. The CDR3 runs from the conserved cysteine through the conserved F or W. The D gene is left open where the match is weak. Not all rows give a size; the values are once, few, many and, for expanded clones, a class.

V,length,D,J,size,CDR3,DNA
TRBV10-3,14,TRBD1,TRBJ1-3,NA,CAIRGQGVGNTIYF,TGTGCCATCAGGGGACAGGGAGTTGGAAACACCATATATTTT
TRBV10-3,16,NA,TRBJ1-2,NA,CAISDRDKNLNYGYTF,TGTGCCATCAGTGACCGAGACAAGAACCTTAACTATGGCTACACCTTC
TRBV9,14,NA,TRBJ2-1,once,CASSRNTAYNEQFF,TGTGCCAGCAGTCGCAATACAGCTTACAATGAGCAGTTCTTC
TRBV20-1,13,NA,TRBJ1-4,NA,CSASEGAEEKLFF,TGCAGTGCTAGTGAAGGGGCGGAAGAAAAACTGTTTTTT
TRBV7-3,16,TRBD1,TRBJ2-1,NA,CASSFTGTGGTNEQFF,TGTGCCAGCAGCTTCACCGGGACAGGGGGCACGAATGAGCAGTTCTTC
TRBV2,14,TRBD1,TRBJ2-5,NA,CASSEAQGVGAQYF,TGTGCCAGCAGTGAAGCGCAGGGGGTGGGTGCCCAGTACTTC
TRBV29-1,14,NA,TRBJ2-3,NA,CSVGLSGYRDTQYF,TGCAGCGTTGGCCTATCGGGTTATAGGGATACGCAGTATTTT
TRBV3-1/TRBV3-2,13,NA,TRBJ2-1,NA,CASSLGGHNEQFF,TGTGCCAGCAGTCTCGGGGGGCACAATGAGCAGTTCTTC
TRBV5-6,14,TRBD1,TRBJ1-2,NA,CASSGTGLDYGYTF,TGTGCCAGCAGCGGGACAGGGTTGGACTATGGCTACACCTTC
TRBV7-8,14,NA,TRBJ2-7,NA,CASSLTGRTYEQYF,TGTGCCAGCAGCCTCACGGGCAGGACTTACGAGCAGTACTTC
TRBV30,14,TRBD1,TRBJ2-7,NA,CAWTWAGGTYEQYF,TGTGCCTGGACTTGGGCAGGGGGCACATACGAGCAGTACTTC
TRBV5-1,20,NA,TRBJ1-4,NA,CASSLWGGAQGVSTNEKLFF,TGCGCCAGCAGCTTGTGGGGGGGGGCGCAGGGCGTCTCAACTAATGAAAAACTGTTTTTT
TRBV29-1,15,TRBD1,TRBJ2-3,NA,CSVEKGTGVEYTQYF,TGCAGCGTTGAAAAAGGGACAGGGGTTGAGTATACGCAGTATTTT
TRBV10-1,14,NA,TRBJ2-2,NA,CASSRTANTGELFF,TGCGCCAGCAGTAGGACAGCAAACACCGGGGAGCTGTTTTTT
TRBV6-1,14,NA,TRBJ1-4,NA,CASSEGTGGEKLFF,TGTGCCAGCAGTGAAGGCACAGGTGGAGAAAAACTGTTTTTT
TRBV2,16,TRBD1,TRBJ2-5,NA,CASKGPGGFFGETQYF,TGTGCCAGCAAAGGGCCAGGGGGTTTTTTTGGAGAGACCCAGTACTTC
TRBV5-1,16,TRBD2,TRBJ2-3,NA,CASSLAPSGLTDTQYF,TGCGCCAGCAGCTTGGCTCCTAGCGGGCTTACAGATACGCAGTATTTT
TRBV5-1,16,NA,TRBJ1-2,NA,CASSLGPTLEDGGYTF,TGCGCCAGCAGCTTGGGCCCGACCCTGGAGGATGGTGGCTACACCTTC
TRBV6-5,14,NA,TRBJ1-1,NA,CASSFGSPNTEAFF,TGTGCCAGCAGTTTCGGGTCCCCGAACACTGAAGCTTTCTTT
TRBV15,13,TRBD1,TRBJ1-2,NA,CATGQGLTYGYTF,TGTGCCACCGGACAGGGCCTCACCTATGGCTACACCTTC
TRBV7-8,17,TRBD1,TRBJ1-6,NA,CASSLGGRDRGRSPLHF,TGTGCCAGCAGCTTAGGAGGTCGGGACAGGGGACGATCACCCCTCCACTTT
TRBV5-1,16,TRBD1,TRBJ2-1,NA,CASSLDRSTGYNEQFF,TGCGCCAGCAGCTTGGACCGTTCGACAGGGTACAATGAGCAGTTCTTC
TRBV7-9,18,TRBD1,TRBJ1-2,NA,CASSLLSSGVGQGHGYTF,TGTGCCAGCAGCTTATTGAGTTCCGGCGTTGGACAGGGGCATGGCTACACCTTC
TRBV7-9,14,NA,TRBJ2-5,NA,CASSSMILQETQYF,TGTGCCAGCAGCTCTATGATCCTACAAGAGACCCAGTACTTC
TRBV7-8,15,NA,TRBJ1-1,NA,CASSLVATVNTEAFF,TGTGCCAGCAGCTTAGTCGCAACGGTGAACACTGAAGCTTTCTTT
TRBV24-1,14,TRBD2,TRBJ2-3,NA,CATSDWTSSDTQYF,TGTGCCACCAGTGATTGGACTAGCTCGGATACGCAGTATTTT
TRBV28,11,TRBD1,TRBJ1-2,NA,CASSDREGYTF,TGTGCCAGCAGTGACAGGGAGGGCTACACCTTC
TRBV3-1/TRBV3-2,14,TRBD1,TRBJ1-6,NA,CASRQQGAESPLHF,TGTGCCAGCAGGCAACAGGGGGCTGAATCACCCCTCCACTTT
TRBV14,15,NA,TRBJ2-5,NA,CASSQDGGAVETQYF,TGTGCCAGCAGCCAAGATGGTGGGGCGGTAGAGACCCAGTACTTC
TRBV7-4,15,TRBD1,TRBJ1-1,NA,CASSCYRGRNTEAFF,TGTGCCAGCAGCTGCTACAGGGGAAGGAACACTGAAGCTTTCTTT
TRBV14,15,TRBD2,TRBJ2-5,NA,CASSHSAGLPETQYF,TGTGCCAGCAGCCACAGCGCGGGACTACCAGAGACCCAGTACTTC